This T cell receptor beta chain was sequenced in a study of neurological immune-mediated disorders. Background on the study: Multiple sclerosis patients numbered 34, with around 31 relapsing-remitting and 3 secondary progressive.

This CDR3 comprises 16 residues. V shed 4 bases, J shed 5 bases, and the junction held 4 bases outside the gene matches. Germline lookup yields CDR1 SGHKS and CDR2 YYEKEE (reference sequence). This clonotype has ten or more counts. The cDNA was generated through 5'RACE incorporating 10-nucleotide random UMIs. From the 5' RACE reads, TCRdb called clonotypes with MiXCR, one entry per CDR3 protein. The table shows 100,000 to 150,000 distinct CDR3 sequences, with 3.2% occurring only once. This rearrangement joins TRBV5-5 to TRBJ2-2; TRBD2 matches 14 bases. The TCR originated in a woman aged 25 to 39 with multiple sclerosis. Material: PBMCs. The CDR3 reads CASSARLAGGTGELFF. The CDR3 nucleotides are TGTGCCAGCAGCGCCAGACTAGCGGGAGGGACCGGGGAGCTGTTTTTT.